This T cell receptor beta chain was retrieved from a study of cytomegalovirus exposure and HLA in healthy donors. V was shortened by 4 bases and J by 3 bases, with 12 bases between the two germline ends. This CDR3 is built from 14 residues. Germline V CDR1 and CDR2: LNHNV, YYDKDF (reference sequence). Healthy bone marrow donors formed the donor group. With respect to this clone: The antigen remains unidentified.

Study-level findings and limits: Rarity marked most TCR sequences, yet some public TCRs occurred in many donors.

PCR employed 60 Vbeta and 13 Jbeta primers. Only in-frame clones appear in the TCRdb table, and some are missing; sequencing was by immunoSEQ multiplex PCR. Among fewer than 200,000 clones listed, 80% were seen once. V gene TRBV15 combines with J gene TRBJ1-1, with D possibly TRBD1 on 5 matching bases. This clonotype was sampled from a woman aged 45-60 years in good health and CMV-seronegative. The sample consisted of PBMCs. CDR3 in amino acids: CATSTFTGDTEAFF. In DNA, the CDR3 is TGTGCCACCAGCACGTTTACAGGAGACACTGAAGCTTTCTTT.